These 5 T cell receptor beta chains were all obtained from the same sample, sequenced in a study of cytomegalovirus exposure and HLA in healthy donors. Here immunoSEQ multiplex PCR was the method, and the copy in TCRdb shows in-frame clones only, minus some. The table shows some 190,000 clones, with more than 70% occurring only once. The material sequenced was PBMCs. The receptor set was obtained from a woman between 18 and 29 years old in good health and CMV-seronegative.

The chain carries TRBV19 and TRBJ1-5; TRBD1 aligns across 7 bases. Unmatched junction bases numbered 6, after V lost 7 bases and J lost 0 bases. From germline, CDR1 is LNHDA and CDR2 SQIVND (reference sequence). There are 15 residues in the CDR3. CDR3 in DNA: TGTGCCAGTACTACAGGGGCATATAGCAATCAGCCCCAGCATTTT. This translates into CASTTGAYSNQPQHF. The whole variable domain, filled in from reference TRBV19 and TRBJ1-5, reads DGGITQSPKYLFRKEGQNVTLSCEQNLNHDAMYWYRQDPGQGLRLIYYSQIVNDFQKGDIAEGYSVSREKKESFPLTVTSAQKNPTAFYLCASTTGAYSNQPQHFGDGTRLSIL.

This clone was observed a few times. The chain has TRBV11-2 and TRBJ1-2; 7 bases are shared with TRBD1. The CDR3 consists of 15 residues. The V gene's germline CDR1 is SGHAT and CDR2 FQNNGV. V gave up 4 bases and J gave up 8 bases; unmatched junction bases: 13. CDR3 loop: CASSSTQGLFGGYTF. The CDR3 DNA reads TGTGCCAGCAGCTCCACACAGGGGCTATTTGGCGGCTACACCTTC.

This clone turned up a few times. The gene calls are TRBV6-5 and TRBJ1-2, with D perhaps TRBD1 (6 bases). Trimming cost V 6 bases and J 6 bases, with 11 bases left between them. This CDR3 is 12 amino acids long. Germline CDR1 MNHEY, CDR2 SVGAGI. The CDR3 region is CASSQGTNGYTF. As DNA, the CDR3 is TGTGCCAGCAGCCAGGGGACGAATGGCTACACCTTC.

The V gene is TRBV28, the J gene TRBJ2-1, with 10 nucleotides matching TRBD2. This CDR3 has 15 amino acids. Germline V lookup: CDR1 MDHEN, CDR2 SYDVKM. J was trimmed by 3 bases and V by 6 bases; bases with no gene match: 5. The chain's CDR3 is CASRLGLADYNEQFF. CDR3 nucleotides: TGTGCCAGCAGACTTGGACTAGCGGACTACAATGAGCAGTTCTTC. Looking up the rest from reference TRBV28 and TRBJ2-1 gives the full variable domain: DVKVTQSSRYLVKRTGEKVFLECVQDMDHENMFWYRQDPGLGLRLIYFSYDVKMKEKGDIPEGYSVSREKKERFSLILESASTNQTSMYLCASRLGLADYNEQFFGPGTRLTVL.

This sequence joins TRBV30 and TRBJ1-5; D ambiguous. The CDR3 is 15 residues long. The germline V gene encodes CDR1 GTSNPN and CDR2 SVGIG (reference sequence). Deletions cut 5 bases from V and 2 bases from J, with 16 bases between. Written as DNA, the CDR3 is TGTGCCTGGGGTAGGCGGCGGGTTGGCAATCAGCCCCAGCATTTT. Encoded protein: CAWGRRRVGNQPQHF.